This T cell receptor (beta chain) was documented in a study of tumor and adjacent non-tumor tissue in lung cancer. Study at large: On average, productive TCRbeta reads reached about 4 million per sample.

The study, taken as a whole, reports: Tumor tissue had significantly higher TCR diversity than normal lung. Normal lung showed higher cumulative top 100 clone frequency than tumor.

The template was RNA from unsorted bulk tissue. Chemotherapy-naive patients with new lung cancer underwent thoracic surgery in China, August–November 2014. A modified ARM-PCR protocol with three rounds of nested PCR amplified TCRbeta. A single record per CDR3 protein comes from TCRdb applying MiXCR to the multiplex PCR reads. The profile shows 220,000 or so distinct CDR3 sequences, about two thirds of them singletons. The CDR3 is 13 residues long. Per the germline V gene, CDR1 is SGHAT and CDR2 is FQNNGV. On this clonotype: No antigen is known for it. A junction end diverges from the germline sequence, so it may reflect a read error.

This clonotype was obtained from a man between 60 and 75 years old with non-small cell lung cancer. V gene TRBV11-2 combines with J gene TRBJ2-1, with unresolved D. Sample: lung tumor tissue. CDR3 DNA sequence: TGTGCCAGCAACTCTTCATTTTACAATGAGCAGCTCTTC. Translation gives CASNSSFYNEQLF.